This TCR beta chain was retrieved from a study of shared clonotypes between healthy human individuals. This clone has only one observation. Profiled with immunoSEQ multiplex PCR; TCRdb holds only in-frame clones, not every one. The sample includes hundreds of thousands of clones, almost 97% of them seen just once. The receptor was derived from a woman younger than 45 in good health. Sequencing input: naive CD4+ T cells sorted from blood. Subset: CD45RA+ positively selected.

The CDR3 sequence: CSARGAENQYF. DNA of the CDR3: TGCAGTGCTAGAGGTGCGGAGAATCAGTACTTC. The rearrangement uses TRBV20-1 and TRBJ2-4; D gene uncertain. Trimming took 1 base from V and 12 from J, leaving 10 bases between them. The CDR3 spans 11 residues. Germline loops: CDR1 DFQATT, CDR2 SNEGSKA (reference sequence).